A single sample gave rise to the 6 T cell receptor beta chains below, sequenced in a study of cytomegalovirus exposure and HLA in healthy donors. TCRdb's table, derived via immunoSEQ multiplex PCR, lists solely in-frame clones and lacks some. The table has 120,000 or so clones, 75% to 90% seen once. The specimen was PBMCs. These receptors were taken from a woman aged 18-29 years in good health and CMV-seronegative.

CDR3: CASSRPSQGIYGYTF. The DNA for the CDR3 is TGTGCCAGCAGTCGCCCCTCACAGGGTATATATGGCTACACCTTC. The genes are TRBV28 and TRBJ1-2; possibly TRBD1 for D (6 bases). CDR1 is MDHEN and CDR2 is SYDVKM in the germline V gene. The ends were cut back, 5 bases at V and 5 bases at J, with 18 bases in the middle. This CDR3 has 15 amino acids.

The chain has TRBV2 and TRBJ1-1; D is unclear. The CDR3 has 14 residues. The germline V gene has CDR1 SNHLY and CDR2 FYNNEI. V was cut by 5 bases and J by 0 bases, with 10 bases left in between. The CDR3 is CASSYRTMNTEAFF. DNA of the CDR3: TGTGCCAGCAGTTACAGAACCATGAACACTGAAGCTTTCTTT.

The chain couples TRBV4-2 to TRBJ2-6, with 8 bases aligning to TRBD1. The V and J ends lost 0 bases and 2 bases, in that order; junction bases with no gene match: 3. The CDR3 loop spans 17 amino acids. In germline, CDR1 is LGHNA, CDR2 YNFKEQ. CDR3 sequence: CASSQDAGGPGANVLTF. The CDR3, as DNA: TGTGCCAGCAGCCAAGATGCAGGGGGCCCTGGGGCCAACGTCCTGACTTTC.

A single count supports this clone. CDR3 nucleotides: TGTGCCAGCAGATCCTATAGCGGGATTATGGGCAATGAGCAGTTCTTC. Protein product: CASRSYSGIMGNEQFF. V usage is TRBV2 and J usage is TRBJ2-1, with TRBD2 matching 8 bases. This CDR3 spans 16 amino acids. The J segment lost 6 bases and the V segment lost 6 bases, leaving 13 bases of the junction unmatched. Germline CDR1 reads SNHLY; CDR2 reads FYNNEI.

The chain combines TRBV6-1 with TRBJ1-5; the match to TRBD1 covers 11 bases. Looked up from germline, CDR1 is MNHNS and CDR2 is SASEGT. V shed 8 bases and J 6 bases; nucleotides not matched to a gene: 6. There are 14 residues in the CDR3. CDR3 loop: CASQGQGDIQPQHF. The CDR3 region has the DNA TGTGCCAGCCAGGGACAGGGGGATATTCAGCCCCAGCATTTT.

This rearrangement joins TRBV27 to TRBJ2-3; tentative D call: TRBD1 (5 bases). Looked up from germline, CDR1 is MNHEY and CDR2 is SMNVEV (reference sequence). The CDR3 length is 13 residues. Trimming removed 7 bases at V and 2 bases at J, with 10 bases between. The CDR3 DNA follows: TGTGCCAGCAAGCTAGGGGTCACAGATACGCAGTATTTT. Encoded protein: CASKLGVTDTQYF.